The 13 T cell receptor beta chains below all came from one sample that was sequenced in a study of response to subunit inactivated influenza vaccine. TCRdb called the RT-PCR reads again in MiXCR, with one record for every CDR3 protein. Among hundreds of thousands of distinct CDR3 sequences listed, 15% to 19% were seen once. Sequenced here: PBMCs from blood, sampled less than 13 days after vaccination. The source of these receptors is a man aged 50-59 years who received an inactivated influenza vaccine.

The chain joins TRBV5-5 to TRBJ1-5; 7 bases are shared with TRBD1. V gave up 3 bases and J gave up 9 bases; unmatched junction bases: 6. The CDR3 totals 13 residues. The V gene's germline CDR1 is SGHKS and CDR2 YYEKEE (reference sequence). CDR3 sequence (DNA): TGTGCCAGCAGCTACACAGGGGAGATGCCCCAGCATTTT. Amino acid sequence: CASSYTGEMPQHF.

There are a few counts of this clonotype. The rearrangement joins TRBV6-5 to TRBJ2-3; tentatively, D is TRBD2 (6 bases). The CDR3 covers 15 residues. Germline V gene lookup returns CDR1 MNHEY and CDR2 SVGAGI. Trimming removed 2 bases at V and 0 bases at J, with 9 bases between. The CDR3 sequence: CASSYLRGSTDTQYF. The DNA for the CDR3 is TGTGCCAGCAGTTACCTGCGGGGTAGCACAGATACGCAGTATTTT.

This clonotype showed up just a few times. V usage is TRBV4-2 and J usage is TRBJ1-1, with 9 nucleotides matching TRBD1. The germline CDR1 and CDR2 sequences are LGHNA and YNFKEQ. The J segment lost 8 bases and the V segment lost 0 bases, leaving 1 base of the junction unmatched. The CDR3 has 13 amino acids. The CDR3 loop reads CASSQDGQGEAFF. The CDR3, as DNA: TGTGCCAGCAGCCAAGACGGACAGGGGGAAGCTTTCTTT.

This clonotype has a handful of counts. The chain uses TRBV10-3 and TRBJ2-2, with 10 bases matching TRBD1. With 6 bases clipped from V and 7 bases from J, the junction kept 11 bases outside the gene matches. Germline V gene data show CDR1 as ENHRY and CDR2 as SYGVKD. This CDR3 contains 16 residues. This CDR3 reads CAIRDPGQGSFGELFF. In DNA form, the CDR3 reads TGTGCCATCAGGGATCCGGGACAGGGGTCTTTCGGGGAGCTGTTTTTT.

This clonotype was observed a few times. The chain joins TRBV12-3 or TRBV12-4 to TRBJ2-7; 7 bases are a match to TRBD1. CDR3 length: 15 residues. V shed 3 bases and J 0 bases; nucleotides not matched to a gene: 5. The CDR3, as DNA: TGTGCCAGCAGTTTGGGCAGGGGGAGCTCCTACGAGCAGTACTTC. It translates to CASSLGRGSSYEQYF.

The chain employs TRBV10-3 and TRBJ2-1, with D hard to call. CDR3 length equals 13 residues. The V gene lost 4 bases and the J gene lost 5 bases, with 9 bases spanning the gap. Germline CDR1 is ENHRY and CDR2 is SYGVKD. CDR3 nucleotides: TGTGCCATCAGTGGTAAGAGAAACAATGAGCAGTTCTTC. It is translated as CAISGKRNNEQFF.

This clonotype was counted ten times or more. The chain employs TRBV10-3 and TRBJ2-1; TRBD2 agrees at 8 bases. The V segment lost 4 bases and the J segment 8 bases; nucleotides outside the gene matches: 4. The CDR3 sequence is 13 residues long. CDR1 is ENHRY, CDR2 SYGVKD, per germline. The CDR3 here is CAISGTSPHEQFF. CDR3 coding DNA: TGTGCCATCAGTGGGACTAGCCCCCATGAGCAGTTCTTC.

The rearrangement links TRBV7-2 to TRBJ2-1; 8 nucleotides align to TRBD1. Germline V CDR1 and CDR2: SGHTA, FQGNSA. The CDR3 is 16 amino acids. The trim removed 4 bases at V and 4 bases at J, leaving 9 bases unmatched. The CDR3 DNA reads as TGTGCCAGCAGCTGGAAGACAGGGGTGGGTTACAATGAGCAGTTCTTC. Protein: CASSWKTGVGYNEQFF.

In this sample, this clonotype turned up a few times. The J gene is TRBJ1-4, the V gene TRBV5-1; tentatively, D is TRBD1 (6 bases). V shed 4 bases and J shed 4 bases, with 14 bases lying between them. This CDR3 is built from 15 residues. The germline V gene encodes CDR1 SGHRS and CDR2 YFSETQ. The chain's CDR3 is CASSPGGSGNEKLFF. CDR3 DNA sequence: TGCGCCAGCAGCCCGGGGGGCTCGGGTAATGAAAAACTGTTTTTT.

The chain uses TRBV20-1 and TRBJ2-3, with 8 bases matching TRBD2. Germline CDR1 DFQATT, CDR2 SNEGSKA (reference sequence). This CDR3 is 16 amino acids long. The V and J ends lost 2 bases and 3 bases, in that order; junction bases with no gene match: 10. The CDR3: CSARSLRGGSTDTQYF. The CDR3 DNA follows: TGCAGTGCTAGATCATTACGCGGGGGGAGTACAGATACGCAGTATTTT.

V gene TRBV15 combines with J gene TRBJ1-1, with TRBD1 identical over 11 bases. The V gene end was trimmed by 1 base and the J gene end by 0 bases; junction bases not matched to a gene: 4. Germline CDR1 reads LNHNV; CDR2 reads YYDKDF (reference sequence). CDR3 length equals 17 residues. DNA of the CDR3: TGTGCCACCAGCAGAGGCAGGACAGGGGGCTTGAACACTGAAGCTTTCTTT. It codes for CATSRGRTGGLNTEAFF. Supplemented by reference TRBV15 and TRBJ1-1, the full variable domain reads DAMVIQNPRYQVTQFGKPVTLSCSQTLNHNVMYWYQQKSSQAPKLLFHYYDKDFNNEADTPDNFQSRRPNTSFCFLDIRSPGLGDTAMYLCATSRGRTGGLNTEAFFGQGTRLTVV.

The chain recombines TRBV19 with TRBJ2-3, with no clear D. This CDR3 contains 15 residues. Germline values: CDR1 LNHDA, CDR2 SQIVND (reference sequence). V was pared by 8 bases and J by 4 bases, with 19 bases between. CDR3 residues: CASHSGPRRADTQYF. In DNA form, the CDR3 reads TGTGCCAGTCACTCGGGCCCGCGGCGCGCAGATACGCAGTATTTT.

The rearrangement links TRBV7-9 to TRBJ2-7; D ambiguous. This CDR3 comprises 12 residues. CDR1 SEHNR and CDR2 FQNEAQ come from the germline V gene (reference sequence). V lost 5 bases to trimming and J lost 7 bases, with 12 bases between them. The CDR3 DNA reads TGTGCCAGCAGCATACCAGTGGGGGAGCAGTACTTC. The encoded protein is CASSIPVGEQYF.